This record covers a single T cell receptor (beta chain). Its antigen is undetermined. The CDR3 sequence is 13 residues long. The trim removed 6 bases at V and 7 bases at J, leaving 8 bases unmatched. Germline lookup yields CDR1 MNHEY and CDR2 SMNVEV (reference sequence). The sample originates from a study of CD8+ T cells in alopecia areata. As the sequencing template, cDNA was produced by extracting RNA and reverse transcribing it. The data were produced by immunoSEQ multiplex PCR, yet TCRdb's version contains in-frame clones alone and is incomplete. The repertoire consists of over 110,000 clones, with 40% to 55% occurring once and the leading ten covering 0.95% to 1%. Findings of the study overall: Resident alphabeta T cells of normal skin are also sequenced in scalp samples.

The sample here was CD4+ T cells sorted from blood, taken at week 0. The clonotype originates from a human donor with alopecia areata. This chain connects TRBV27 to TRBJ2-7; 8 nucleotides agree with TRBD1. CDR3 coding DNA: TGTGCCAGCAGGCTACAGGGGGTAGGGGAGCAGTACTTC. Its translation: CASRLQGVGEQYF.